Listed below are T cell receptor beta chains from one sample, sequenced in a study of tumor and adjacent non-tumor tissue in lung cancer. TCRdb re-called the multiplex PCR reads with MiXCR, one entry per CDR3 protein. The sample has over 110,000 distinct CDR3 sequences; around 65% are singletons. Sequences were obtained from lung tumor tissue. These receptors were collected from a man aged 60 to 75 with small cell lung cancer. Both conserved end residues are part of each CDR3. D genes are given only for firm matches.

j_call v_call d_call cdr3_aa
TRBJ2-7 TRBV6-2/TRBV6-3 TRBD1 CASKGQGSYEQYF
TRBJ2-2 TRBV4-2 TRBD2 CASSQGIAGGCTGELFF
TRBJ2-4 TRBV20-1 . CSVTRGGAKNIQYF
TRBJ1-2 TRBV5-1 TRBD1 CASRQTGSYGYTF
TRBJ2-7 TRBV30 . CAWSRSYEQYF
TRBJ1-1 TRBV11-2 . CASSSTISGPLKAFF
TRBJ2-7 TRBV6-5 TRBD1 CASSYGDRGYEQYF
TRBJ2-3 TRBV20-1 . CSAGRGRDTQYF
TRBJ2-5 TRBV28 TRBD1 CASNRGGLEGTQYF
TRBJ2-1 TRBV20-1 TRBD2 CSAIAGGSYNEQFF
TRBJ2-3 TRBV20-1 TRBD2 CSARLAGDTDTQYF
TRBJ2-1 TRBV11-2 TRBD1 CASSWAGGNEQFF
TRBJ2-6 TRBV30 . CAQGTVTNVLTF
TRBJ2-1 TRBV11-2 . CASNSGTTGLPNEQFF
TRBJ1-1 TRBV11-2 TRBD1 CASSVDRGRGTEAFF
TRBJ1-1 TRBV11-1 . CASNVTRGAEAFF
TRBJ1-1 TRBV11-2 . CANSSDGDTEVFF
TRBJ2-3 TRBV30 TRBD2 CAWRPGLAGRDTQYF
TRBJ1-1 TRBV6-5 . CASSLSKGGSEAFF
TRBJ1-5 TRBV20-1 . CSAREGAGSIGPQHF
TRBJ2-3 TRBV6-5 . CASGQSRDTQYF
TRBJ2-5 TRBV20-1 TRBD2 CSAREQSGGSKTQNF
TRBJ2-1 TRBV11-3 . CASSLMADLGEQFF
TRBJ2-1 TRBV13 TRBD2 CTSSFGTSWGDEQFF
TRBJ2-1 TRBV12-3/TRBV12-4 . CAGSRDRLGDQFF
TRBJ2-1 TRBV7-8 . CASSLGGWGTWYNEQFF
TRBJ1-5 TRBV6-1 . CASSTMGGEAQHF
TRBJ1-5 TRBV6-5 . CASREGGRIDQPQHF
TRBJ1-2 TRBV4-1 . CASNQDRRFYGYTF
TRBJ2-3 TRBV20-1 . CSVLGAGDTQYF
TRBJ2-3 TRBV20-1 TRBD1 CSARGTGSDTQCF
TRBJ2-1 TRBV12-3/TRBV12-4 TRBD2 CASSPPGLAQVNEQFF
TRBJ1-2 TRBV7-8 TRBD1 CASSPGTDLNYGYTF
TRBJ2-2 TRBV11-3 . CASSLKYTGEPFF
TRBJ2-3 TRBV28 . CASSSPGLSITDTQYF
TRBJ2-3 TRBV6-1 . CASSSGWAFVDTQYF
TRBJ2-3 TRBV11-2 TRBD2 CASSMSGGTDTQYF
TRBJ2-2 TRBV6-1 TRBD2 CASSEAAGGLGTGELFF
TRBJ2-6 TRBV11-2 . CASSLEAMTGSGANVLIF
TRBJ2-7 TRBV29-1 TRBD1 CSVVPRDRVTYEQYF
TRBJ2-3 TRBV30 TRBD2 CTWTRQPSGRITQYF
TRBJ1-4 TRBV6-1 . CASRGGASAREKLFF
TRBJ1-5 TRBV4-1 . CASSRLKSNQPRHF
TRBJ2-1 TRBV10-2 . CASSESTRQFF
TRBJ2-6 TRBV11-2 TRBD1 CASSLPGQGLSGVNVLPF
TRBJ2-4 TRBV20-1 TRBD2 CSARGGVAKNIQYF
TRBJ1-2 TRBV29-1 . CSIVVGQRNYGCTF
TRBJ2-1 TRBV20-1 TRBD2 CSAGETSGTEQFF
TRBJ2-7 TRBV11-1 TRBD1 CASSQGQGTEQYF
TRBJ2-3 TRBV28 TRBD2 CASSRPGLASSQYF
TRBJ2-5 TRBV5-1 . CASGEGETQYF
TRBJ1-2 TRBV6-5 . CASSYPGRGAYGYTF
TRBJ2-1 TRBV5-1 TRBD2 CASSSHSGLAVDEQFF